The TCR beta chain under discussion was sequenced for a study of control samples from healthy donors and cancer patients. Trimming left V 2 bases short and J 1 base short, with 15 bases between. The CDR3 sequence is 17 residues long. The germline V gene encodes CDR1 KGHDR and CDR2 SFDVKD. Repertoires were generated with immunoSEQ multiplex PCR, while TCRdb's copy carries only in-frame clones and drops some. The table shows some 120,000 clones, with more than 85% occurring only once. Sample: blood. This clonotype originated in a woman aged 18 to 35 in good health. The chain recombines TRBV24-1 with TRBJ2-3; D is ambiguous. CDR3 sequence reads: CATSDSDLGWGTDTQYF. The CDR3 coding sequence is TGTGCCACCAGTGATTCCGATCTAGGATGGGGCACAGATACGCAGTATTTT.